Presented here are 12 T cell receptor beta chains from one specimen sequenced in a study of CD8 T cells in Susac syndrome. RNA, at about 0.5 to 1 ug, was reverse transcribed with random hexamers. TCRdb ran MiXCR on the immunoSEQ multiplex PCR reads and lists one entry per CDR3 protein. Of 150,000 to 250,000 distinct CDR3 sequences detected, nearly 95% appear once; the ten largest clones hold 0.093%. The sample taken for sequencing was CD4+ T cells from PBMCs. All receptors derive from a human donor with multiple sclerosis.

J is TRBJ2-7 and V is TRBV30; no clear D gene. The CDR3 spans 15 residues. V was pared by 5 bases and J by 5 bases, with 22 bases between. CDR1 GTSNPN and CDR2 SVGIG come from the germline V gene (reference sequence). CDR3 DNA sequence: TGTGCCTGGGGGCTAGGCTTCGGTCCAAAGGACGAGCAGTACTTC. This encodes CAWGLGFGPKDEQYF.

The genes are TRBV20-1 and TRBJ2-1, with TRBD2 matching over 7 bases. The CDR3 extends over 15 amino acids. Per the germline V gene, CDR1 is DFQATT and CDR2 is SNEGSKA (reference sequence). J lost 3 bases, V lost 4 bases, and 9 bases had no gene match. The DNA for the CDR3 is TGCAGTGCTAAAGGGGTGCGGGAGTACTACAATGAGCAGTTCTTC. Its protein is CSAKGVREYYNEQFF.

This clonotype was seen just once. The chain joins TRBV20-1 to TRBJ1-1; no firm D call. Trimming cost V 6 bases and J 5 bases, with 10 bases left between them. Germline CDR1 and CDR2: DFQATT and SNEGSKA (reference sequence). The CDR3 has 11 residues. The chain's CDR3 is CSASTGTEAFF. For the CDR3, the DNA is TGCAGTGCCAGCACGGGGACTGAAGCTTTCTTT.

J is TRBJ2-5 and V is TRBV20-1; TRBD1 or TRBD2 may be the D gene (5 bases each). V was trimmed by 5 bases and J by 7 bases, leaving 14 bases between them. The germline gives CDR1 DFQATT, CDR2 SNEGSKA (reference sequence). The CDR3 covers 12 residues. CDR3 residues: CSAQPGRLTQYF. The CDR3 DNA follows: TGCAGTGCTCAGCCGGGACGGCTGACCCAGTACTTC.

This sequence joins TRBV6-5 and TRBJ1-2; a possible D gene is TRBD1 (5 bases). Trimming took off 6 bases at V and 13 bases at J, with 21 bases between the two ends. CDR3 size: 13 residues. Germline CDR1 is MNHEY and CDR2 is SVGAGI. The CDR3 DNA is TGTGCCAGCAGGCTGACCCCCGGCGGGGGGTGCACCTTC. Amino acids: CASRLTPGGGCTF.

The rearrangement uses TRBV7-2 and TRBJ2-3; 9 bases are a match to TRBD2. The CDR3 length is 17 residues. Germline V CDR1 and CDR2: SGHTA, FQGNSA. J gave up 4 bases and V 4 bases, and 12 bases lay outside the gene matches. CDR3 loop: CASSSPLGSGSADTQYF. The CDR3 DNA sequence: TGTGCCAGCAGCTCCCCCCTGGGTAGCGGGAGCGCAGATACGCAGTATTTT.

V gene TRBV10-3 combines with J gene TRBJ2-7; 11 positions match TRBD2. J was trimmed by 3 bases and V by 2 bases; bases with no gene match: 3. Germline V lookup: CDR1 ENHRY, CDR2 SYGVKD. This CDR3 has 15 residues. The DNA for the CDR3 is TGTGCCATCAGTGAGCTAGCGGGAGGTGGCTACGAGCAGTACTTC. It yields the protein CAISELAGGGYEQYF.

This chain links TRBV4-1 with TRBJ2-5, with unresolved D. The end of the DNA aligns better with TRBJ2-1, so the J call may be wrong. The CDR3 runs 12 residues. Germline CDR1 MGHRA, CDR2 YSYEKL. CDR3 nucleotides: TGCGCCAGCAGCCAAGAGTGGGCCCCCCAGTTCTTC. Translating it yields CASSQEWAPQFF.

The chain combines TRBV29-1 with TRBJ1-1, with D tentatively TRBD1 (6 bases). CDR1 SQVTM and CDR2 ANQGSEA come from the germline V gene. There are 13 residues in the CDR3. V was clipped by 4 bases and J by 7 bases, with 16 bases between them. The CDR3 DNA reads TGCAGCGTTGGGGGGGGCTCTTGGGGTGAAGCTTTCTTT. It specifies CSVGGGSWGEAFF.

V usage is TRBV30 and J usage is TRBJ2-3; possible D gene TRBD2, 6 bases. The germline gives CDR1 GTSNPN, CDR2 SVGIG (reference sequence). V shed 0 bases and J shed 5 bases, with 6 bases lying between them. CDR3 length: 12 amino acids. The chain's CDR3 is CAWSVGGDTQYF. The CDR3, as DNA: TGTGCCTGGAGTGTCGGGGGAGATACGCAGTATTTT.

The chain uses TRBV4-1 and TRBJ2-7; D may match TRBD1 or TRBD2 (5 bases each). Trimming left V 1 base short and J 0 bases short, with 16 bases between. The CDR3 totals 17 residues. The V gene's germline CDR1 is MGHRA and CDR2 YSYEKL. Written as DNA, the CDR3 is TGCGCCAGCAGCCAAGTACAGTACGGGACCGTCTCCTACGAGCAGTACTTC. As protein: CASSQVQYGTVSYEQYF.

CDR3 DNA: TGTGCCAGCAGCAGGAAAAACTATGGCTACACCTTC. This translates into CASSRKNYGYTF. The chain couples TRBV6-5 to TRBJ1-2; no clear D gene. V dropped 6 bases and J dropped 2 bases, with 7 bases sitting between them. The germline V gene has CDR1 MNHEY and CDR2 SVGAGI. CDR3 length: 12 amino acids.